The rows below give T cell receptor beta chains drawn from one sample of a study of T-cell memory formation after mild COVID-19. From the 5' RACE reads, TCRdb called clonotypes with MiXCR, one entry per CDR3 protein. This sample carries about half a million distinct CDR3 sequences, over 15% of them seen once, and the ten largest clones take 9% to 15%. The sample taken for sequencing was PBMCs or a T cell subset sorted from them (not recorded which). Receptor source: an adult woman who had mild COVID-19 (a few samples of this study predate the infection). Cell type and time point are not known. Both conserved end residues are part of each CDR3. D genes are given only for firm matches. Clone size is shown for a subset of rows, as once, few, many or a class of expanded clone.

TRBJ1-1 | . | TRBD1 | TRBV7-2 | TGTGCCAGCAGCGTCGCCGGGACAGCGAACACTGAAGCTTTCTTT | CASSVAGTANTEAFF
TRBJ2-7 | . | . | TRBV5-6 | TGTGCCAGCAGCTTGTCCCCGACAGGTAGCTCCTACGAGCAGTACTTC | CASSLSPTGSSYEQYF
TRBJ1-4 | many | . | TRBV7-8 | TGTGCCAGCAGCCTGAGGGGGGGCTCGGCGGAAAAACTGTTTTTT | CASSLRGGSAEKLFF
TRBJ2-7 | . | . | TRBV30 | TGTGCCTGGAGTGTAGGCGAGCAGTACTTC | CAWSVGEQYF
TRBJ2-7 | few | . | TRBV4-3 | TGCGCCAGCAGCCAAGATCCCATCCGCGGAGGCGAGCAGTACTTC | CASSQDPIRGGEQYF
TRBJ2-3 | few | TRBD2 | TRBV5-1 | TGCGCCAGCAGCCCGGGACTAGCGAACCCAGATACGCAGTATTTT | CASSPGLANPDTQYF
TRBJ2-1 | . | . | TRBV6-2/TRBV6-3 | TGTGCCAGCAGTTACGTCCTTGGTAGTGTTAGGAATGAGCAGTTCTTC | CASSYVLGSVRNEQFF
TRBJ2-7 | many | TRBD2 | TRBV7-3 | TGTGCCAGCAGCTTAGGGTCTAGCGGCTACGAGCAGTACTTC | CASSLGSSGYEQYF
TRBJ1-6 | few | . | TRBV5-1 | TGCGCCAGCAGCTTCAGCAGGATCGACTCACCCCTCCACTTT | CASSFSRIDSPLHF
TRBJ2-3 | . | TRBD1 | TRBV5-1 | TGCGCCAGAGCCCGGGACAGGGCTACAGATACGCAGTATTTT | CARARDRATDTQYF